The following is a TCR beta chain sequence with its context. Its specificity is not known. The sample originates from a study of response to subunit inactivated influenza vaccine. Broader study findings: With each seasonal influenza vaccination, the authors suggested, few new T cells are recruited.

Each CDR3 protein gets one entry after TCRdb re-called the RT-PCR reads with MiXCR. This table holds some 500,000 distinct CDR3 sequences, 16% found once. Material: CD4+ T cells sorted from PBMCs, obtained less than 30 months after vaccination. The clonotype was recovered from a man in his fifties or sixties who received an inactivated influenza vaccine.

The CDR3: CASASQRGYEQYF. In DNA, the CDR3 is TGTGCCAGCGCCAGTCAGCGGGGCTACGAGCAGTACTTC. The chain recombines TRBV6-1 with TRBJ2-7; 7 bases match TRBD2. The CDR3 runs to 13 residues. V shed 8 bases, J shed 3 bases, and the junction held 7 bases outside the gene matches. In germline, CDR1 is MNHNS, CDR2 SASEGT.